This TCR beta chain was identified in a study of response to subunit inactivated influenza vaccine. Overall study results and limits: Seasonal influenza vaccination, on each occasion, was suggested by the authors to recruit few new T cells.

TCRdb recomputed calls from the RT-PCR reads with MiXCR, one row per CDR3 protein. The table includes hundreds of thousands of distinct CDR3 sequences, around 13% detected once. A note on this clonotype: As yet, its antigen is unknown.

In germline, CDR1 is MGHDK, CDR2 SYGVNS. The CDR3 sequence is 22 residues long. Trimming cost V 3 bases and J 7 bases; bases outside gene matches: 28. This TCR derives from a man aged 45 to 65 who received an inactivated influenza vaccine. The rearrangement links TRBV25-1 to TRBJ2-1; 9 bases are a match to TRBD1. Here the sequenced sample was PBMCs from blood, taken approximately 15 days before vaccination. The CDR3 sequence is CASSDLRVDSDRGLHYWNEQFF. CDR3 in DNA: TGTGCCAGCAGTGACTTAAGAGTAGATTCGGACAGGGGACTACATTATTGGAATGAGCAGTTCTTC.